These 21 T cell receptor beta chains share one sample of origin, sequenced in a study of T-cell reconstitution after alpha-beta-depleted transplantation in children. The TCRbeta library incorporated unique molecular identifiers. MiXCR, run by TCRdb on the PCR reads, gives a single entry per CDR3 protein. The data hold a few hundred thousand distinct CDR3 sequences, with approximately 12% observed a single time. The sequencing used PBMCs, mostly from graft donor cells, collected 360 days after TCRalphabeta/CD19-depleted stem cell transplant. Source of these receptors: a male patient younger than 18 who had a stem cell transplant for acute myeloid leukemia, so the T cells may come from the graft donor.

The table lists this clonotype with a few counts. The chain links TRBV19 to TRBJ2-7; no clear D. The CDR3 covers 13 residues. V was cut by 5 bases and J by 2 bases, with 10 bases left in between. Germline values: CDR1 LNHDA, CDR2 SQIVND (reference sequence). CDR3 DNA sequence: TGTGCCAGTAGTGTCACTTGGGCCTACGAGCAGTACTTC. Its translation: CASSVTWAYEQYF.

This clonotype has at least ten counts. The chain joins TRBV28 to TRBJ2-7, with TRBD1 matching 8 bases. The CDR3 sequence is 14 residues long. Germline lookup yields CDR1 MDHEN and CDR2 SYDVKM. V lost 4 bases to trimming and J lost 3 bases; unmatched junction nucleotides: 5. In nucleotides, the CDR3 is TGTGCCAGCAGTTGGCCAGGGGGCGACTACGAGCAGTACTTC. Protein: CASSWPGGDYEQYF. The full variable domain, with the rest looked up from reference TRBV28 and TRBJ2-7, is DVKVTQSSRYLVKRTGEKVFLECVQDMDHENMFWYRQDPGLGLRLIYFSYDVKMKEKGDIPEGYSVSREKKERFSLILESASTNQTSMYLCASSWPGGDYEQYFGPGTRLTVT.

This clonotype was seen at least ten times. The chain couples TRBV20-1 to TRBJ2-3; 8 nucleotides align to TRBD1. The CDR3 loop spans 18 amino acids. Germline lookup yields CDR1 DFQATT and CDR2 SNEGSKA (reference sequence). With 0 bases clipped from V and 5 bases from J, the junction kept 16 bases outside the gene matches. CDR3 sequence reads: CSARDEARGQGRGDTQYF. The DNA of the CDR3 is TGCAGTGCTAGAGATGAGGCCAGGGGGCAAGGGCGGGGAGATACGCAGTATTTT.

This chain links TRBV30 with TRBJ2-7; possibly TRBD2 for D (6 bases). This CDR3 comprises 12 residues. Trimming took 1 base from V and 2 from J, leaving 6 bases between them. Germline V gives CDR1 GTSNPN, CDR2 SVGIG (reference sequence). CDR3 amino acids: CAWSGRAYEQYF. The CDR3 coding sequence is TGTGCCTGGAGTGGGAGGGCCTACGAGCAGTACTTC. Variable domain in full (rest from reference TRBV30 and TRBJ2-7): SQTIHQWPATLVQPVGSPLSLECTVEGTSNPNLYWYRQAAGRGLQLLFYSVGIGQISSEVPQNLSASRPQDRQFILSSKKLLLSDSGFYLCAWSGRAYEQYFGPGTRLTVT.

The gene calls are TRBV27 and TRBJ2-1; D tentatively reads TRBD1 or TRBD2 (5 bases each). Deletions cut 8 bases from V and 4 bases from J, with 18 bases between. The CDR3 has 15 amino acids. Germline values: CDR1 MNHEY, CDR2 SMNVEV (reference sequence). CDR3 residues: CASCPGTTSYNEQFF. The CDR3 DNA is TGTGCCAGCTGTCCCGGGACCACGAGTTACAATGAGCAGTTCTTC.

This clonotype was recorded a few times. The DNA for the CDR3 is TGCGCCAGCAGCTTATGGGGGCCTTACACCGGGGAGCTGTTTTTT. It yields the protein CASSLWGPYTGELFF. The chain carries TRBV5-1 and TRBJ2-2; tentative D call: TRBD1 (6 bases). The CDR3 totals 15 residues. The germline gives CDR1 SGHRS, CDR2 YFSETQ. V was shortened by 2 bases and J by 3 bases, with 11 bases between the two germline ends.

This chain joins TRBV7-8 and TRBJ2-1, with D possibly TRBD2 on 6 matching bases. The CDR3 runs 18 residues. CDR1 and CDR2 from the germline V gene are SGHVS and FQNEAQ. The germline V and J ends were trimmed by 1 base and 4 bases, with 20 bases remaining between them. The CDR3 sequence is CASSLVGGGASAYNEQFF. CDR3 sequence (DNA): TGTGCCAGCAGCTTAGTAGGCGGCGGGGCTAGCGCTTACAATGAGCAGTTCTTC. The full variable domain, with the rest looked up from reference TRBV7-8 and TRBJ2-1, is GAGVSQSPRYKVAKRGQDVALRCDPISGHVSLFWYQQALGQGPEFLTYFQNEAQLDKSGLPSDRFFAERPEGSVSTLKIQRTQQEDSAVYLCASSLVGGGASAYNEQFFGPGTRLTVL.

This clonotype was seen repeatedly, ten times or more. The chain uses TRBV5-1 and TRBJ1-1; 9 bases map to TRBD1. V shed 0 bases, J shed 4 bases, and the junction held 7 bases outside the gene matches. CDR1 and CDR2 (germline): SGHRS, YFSETQ. CDR3 length: 16 residues. The CDR3 DNA reads as TGCGCCAGCAGCTTGGCCACAGGGGGCGTCGTCACTGAAGCTTTCTTT. It yields the protein CASSLATGGVVTEAFF.

This clonotype was counted a few times. The genes are TRBV14 and TRBJ2-1; possible D gene TRBD2, 6 bases. Trimming cost V 0 bases and J 15 bases, with 15 bases left between them. CDR3 length equals 13 residues. The germline gives CDR1 SGHDN, CDR2 FVKESK. This chain's CDR3 is CASSQDIRTKGFF. The CDR3 DNA is TGTGCCAGCAGCCAAGATATAAGGACTAAGGGGTTCTTC.

This clonotype was seen repeatedly, ten times or more. This chain links TRBV4-3 with TRBJ2-3; 7 bases fit TRBD2. CDR3 length: 19 amino acids. The germline V gene has CDR1 LGHNA and CDR2 YSLEER. Trimming took 4 bases from V and 2 from J; bases not matched to a gene: 18. The CDR3 sequence: CASSRQDRDYLSITDTQYF. Written as DNA, the CDR3 is TGCGCCAGCAGCCGGCAGGACCGGGACTATCTTTCGATCACAGATACGCAGTATTTT.

There are a few counts of this clonotype. The rearrangement uses TRBV12-3 or TRBV12-4 and TRBJ2-1; 7 positions agree with TRBD2. The CDR3 sequence is 15 residues long. V lost 7 bases to trimming and J lost 10 bases; unmatched junction nucleotides: 16. The CDR3 coding sequence is TGTGCCAGCACCTCCGGGACTATAACTGTCAGGGAGCAGTTCTTC. Translation: CASTSGTITVREQFF.

The chain employs TRBV20-1 and TRBJ2-1; either TRBD1 or TRBD2 may fit D (5 bases each). Germline lookup yields CDR1 DFQATT and CDR2 SNEGSKA (reference sequence). V gave up 6 bases and J gave up 7 bases, with 16 bases separating them. The CDR3 runs 13 residues. The DNA of the CDR3 is TGCAGTGCGGGGGAACGAGGTTGGAATGAGCAGTTCTTC. It yields the protein CSAGERGWNEQFF.

The J gene is TRBJ2-7, the V gene TRBV20-1; 15 positions agree with TRBD2. Germline CDR1 reads DFQATT; CDR2 reads SNEGSKA (reference sequence). J was trimmed by 7 bases and V by 0 bases; bases with no gene match: 4. The CDR3 has 15 amino acids. The CDR3 loop is CSARDGLAGGREQYF. The CDR3 DNA follows: TGCAGTGCTAGAGATGGACTAGCGGGAGGGCGAGAGCAGTACTTC.

This clonotype was found a few times. The rearrangement joins TRBV29-1 to TRBJ1-1; possible D gene TRBD1, 6 bases. This CDR3 is 13 amino acids long. In germline, CDR1 is SQVTM, CDR2 ANQGSEA. Trimming removed 8 bases at V and 0 bases at J, with 13 bases between. CDR3 in DNA: TGCAGCCTCAGGGGCCGAATGAACACTGAAGCTTTCTTT. Residues: CSLRGRMNTEAFF.

V usage is TRBV20-1 and J usage is TRBJ2-7; maybe TRBD2 (5 bases). The CDR3 sequence is 13 residues long. CDR1 and CDR2 (germline): DFQATT, SNEGSKA (reference sequence). Trimming removed 5 bases at V and 5 bases at J, with 16 bases between. CDR3 protein: CSAEGESYNEQYF. In DNA form, the CDR3 reads TGCAGTGCTGAGGGCGAGTCTTATAACGAGCAGTACTTC.

In its sample, this clonotype was seen many times. The chain links TRBV19 to TRBJ1-1; D is uncertain. The V end was cut by 7 bases, the J end by 8 bases, with 20 bases between. The germline gives CDR1 LNHDA, CDR2 SQIVND (reference sequence). CDR3 length: 14 amino acids. CDR3 DNA: TGTGCCAGTAATGGGATGGGTTTATTGACCGAAGCTTTCTTT. Translating it yields CASNGMGLLTEAFF.

This clonotype came up many times. The chain carries TRBV7-2 and TRBJ2-7; TRBD2 aligns across 9 bases. The length of the CDR3 is 15 residues. V was pared by 5 bases and J by 4 bases, with 9 bases of the junction left unmatched. From germline, CDR1 is SGHTA and CDR2 FQGNSA. The CDR3, as DNA: TGTGCCAGCAGCCGCCGGACTAGCGAGATGTACGAGCAGTACTTC. Amino acid sequence: CASSRRTSEMYEQYF.

The rearrangement uses TRBV4-2 and TRBJ2-7; no reliable D call. The CDR3 has 14 amino acids. V gave up 1 base and J gave up 7 bases, with 14 bases separating them. Germline V gene lookup returns CDR1 LGHNA and CDR2 YNFKEQ. CDR3 in amino acids: CASSQGPRHGEQYF. DNA of the CDR3: TGTGCCAGCAGCCAAGGTCCAAGGCACGGGGAGCAGTACTTC.

This clonotype was counted between two and nine times. The gene calls are TRBV20-1 and TRBJ2-3; maybe TRBD2 (5 bases). CDR1 is DFQATT, CDR2 SNEGSKA, per germline (reference sequence). Trimming left V 3 bases short and J 2 bases short, with 9 bases between. This CDR3 is built from 13 residues. This CDR3 reads CSARRTHTDTQYF. The CDR3 nucleotides are TGCAGTGCTAGGAGGACTCACACAGATACGCAGTATTTT.

This clonotype was picked up a small number of times. The CDR3, as DNA: TGTGCCACCAGTGCTTACAATGAGCAGTTCTTC. It specifies CATSAYNEQFF. The gene calls are TRBV24-1 and TRBJ2-1, with D unresolved. CDR3 size: 11 residues. V lost 5 bases, J lost 4 bases, and 2 bases lay in between. Germline values: CDR1 KGHDR, CDR2 SFDVKD.

This clonotype was seen at least ten times. The chain couples TRBV12-5 to TRBJ1-1; D possibly corresponds to TRBD1 (5 bases). Germline V lookup: CDR1 LGHNT, CDR2 FRNRAP. V was shortened by 3 bases and J by 4 bases, with 12 bases between the two germline ends. The CDR3 is 14 residues long. The DNA of the CDR3 is TGTGCTAGTGGTTTAAGGGGAGAGGTCACTGAAGCTTTCTTT. It yields the protein CASGLRGEVTEAFF.